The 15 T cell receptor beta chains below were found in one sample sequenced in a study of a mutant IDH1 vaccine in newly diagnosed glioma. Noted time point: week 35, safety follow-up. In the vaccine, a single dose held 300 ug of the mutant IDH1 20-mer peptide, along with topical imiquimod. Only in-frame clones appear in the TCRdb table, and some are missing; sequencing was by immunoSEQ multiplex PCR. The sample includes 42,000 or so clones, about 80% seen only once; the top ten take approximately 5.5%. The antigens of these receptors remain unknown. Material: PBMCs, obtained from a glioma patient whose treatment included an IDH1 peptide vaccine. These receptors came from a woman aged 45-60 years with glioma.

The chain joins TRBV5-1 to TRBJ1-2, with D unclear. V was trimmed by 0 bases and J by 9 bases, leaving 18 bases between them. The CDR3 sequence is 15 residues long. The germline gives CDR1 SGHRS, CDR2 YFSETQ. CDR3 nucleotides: TGCGCCAGCAGCTTGGCCGGCAGGAGGGAATCAAGCTACACCTTC. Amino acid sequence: CASSLAGRRESSYTF. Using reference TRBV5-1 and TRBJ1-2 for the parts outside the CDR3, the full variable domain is KAGVTQTPRYLIKTRGQQVTLSCSPISGHRSVSWYQQTPGQGLQFLFEYFSETQRNKGNFPGRFSGRQFSNSRSEMNVSTLELGDSALYLCASSLAGRRESSYTFGSGTRLTVV.

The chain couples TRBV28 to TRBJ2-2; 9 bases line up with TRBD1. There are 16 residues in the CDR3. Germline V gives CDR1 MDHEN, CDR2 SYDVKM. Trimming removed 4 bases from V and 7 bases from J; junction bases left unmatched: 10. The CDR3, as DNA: TGTGCCAGCAGTTCTAATTTACAGGGGGCGGGCGGGGAGCTGTTTTTT. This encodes CASSSNLQGAGGELFF.

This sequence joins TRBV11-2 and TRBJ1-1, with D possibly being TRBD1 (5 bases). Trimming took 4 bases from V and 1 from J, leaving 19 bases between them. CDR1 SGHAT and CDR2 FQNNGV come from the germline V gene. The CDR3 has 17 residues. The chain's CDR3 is CASSSGEWGLGNTEAFF. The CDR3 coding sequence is TGTGCCAGCAGCTCGGGGGAATGGGGGTTGGGGAACACTGAAGCTTTCTTT. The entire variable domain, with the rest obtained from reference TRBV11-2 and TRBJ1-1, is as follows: EAGVAQSPRYKIIEKRQSVAFWCNPISGHATLYWYQQILGQGPKLLIQFQNNGVVDDSQLPKDRFSAERLKGVDSTLKIQPAKLEDSAVYLCASSSGEWGLGNTEAFFGQGTRLTVV.

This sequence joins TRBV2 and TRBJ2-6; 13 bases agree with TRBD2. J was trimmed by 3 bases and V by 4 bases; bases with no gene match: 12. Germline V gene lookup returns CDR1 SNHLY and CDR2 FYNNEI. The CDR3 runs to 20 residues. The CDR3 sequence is CASSGLTSGGSHRGANVLTF. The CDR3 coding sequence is TGTGCCAGCAGTGGGCTGACTAGCGGGGGGAGCCACCGTGGGGCCAACGTCCTGACTTTC.

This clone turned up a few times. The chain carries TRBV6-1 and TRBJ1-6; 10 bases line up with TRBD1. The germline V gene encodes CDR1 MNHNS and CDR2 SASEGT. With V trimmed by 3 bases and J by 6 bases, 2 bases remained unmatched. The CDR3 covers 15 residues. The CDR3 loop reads CASSDRDRGNSPLHF. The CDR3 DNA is TGTGCCAGCAGTGACCGGGACAGGGGTAATTCACCCCTCCACTTT.

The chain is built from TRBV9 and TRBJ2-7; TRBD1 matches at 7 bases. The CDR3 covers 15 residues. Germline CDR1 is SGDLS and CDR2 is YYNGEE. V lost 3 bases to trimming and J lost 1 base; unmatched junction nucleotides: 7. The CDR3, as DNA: TGTGCCAGCAGCGACGGTGGGACAGCATCCTACGAGCAGTACTTC. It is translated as CASSDGGTASYEQYF.

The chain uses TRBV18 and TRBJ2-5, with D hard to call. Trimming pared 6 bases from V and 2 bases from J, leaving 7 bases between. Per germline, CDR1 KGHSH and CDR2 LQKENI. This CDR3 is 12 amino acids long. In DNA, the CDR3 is TGTGCCAGCTCGCGCATGCAAGAGACCCAGTACTTC. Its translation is CASSRMQETQYF.

In nucleotides, the CDR3 is TGTGCCAGCAGCTTTGGCAGGCCGCTAGATGAGCAGTTCTTC. Amino acids: CASSFGRPLDEQFF. This rearrangement joins TRBV5-6 to TRBJ2-1; D unresolved. CDR3 length equals 14 residues. CDR1 and CDR2 from the germline V gene are SGHDT and YYEEEE. The V gene lost 2 bases and the J gene lost 8 bases, with 14 bases spanning the gap.

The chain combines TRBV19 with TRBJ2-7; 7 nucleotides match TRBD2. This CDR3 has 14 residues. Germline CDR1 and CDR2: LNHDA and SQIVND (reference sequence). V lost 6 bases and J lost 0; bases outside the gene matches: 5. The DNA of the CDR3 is TGTGCCAGTAGGCGGGGGTACGCCTCCTACGAGCAGTACTTC. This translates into CASRRGYASYEQYF.

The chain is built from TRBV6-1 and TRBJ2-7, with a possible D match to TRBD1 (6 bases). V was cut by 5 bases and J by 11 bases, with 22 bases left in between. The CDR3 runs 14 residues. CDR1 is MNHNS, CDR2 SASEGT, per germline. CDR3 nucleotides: TGTGCCAGCAGTTCATGGACAGAATTACGAAGGAAGTACTTC. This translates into CASSSWTELRRKYF.

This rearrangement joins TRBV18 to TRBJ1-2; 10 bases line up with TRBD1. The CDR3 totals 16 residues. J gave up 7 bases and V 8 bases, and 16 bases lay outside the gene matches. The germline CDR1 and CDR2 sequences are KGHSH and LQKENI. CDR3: CASDSSSGTGVRGYTF. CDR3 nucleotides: TGTGCCAGCGACTCTTCCTCCGGGACAGGGGTACGTGGCTACACCTTC.

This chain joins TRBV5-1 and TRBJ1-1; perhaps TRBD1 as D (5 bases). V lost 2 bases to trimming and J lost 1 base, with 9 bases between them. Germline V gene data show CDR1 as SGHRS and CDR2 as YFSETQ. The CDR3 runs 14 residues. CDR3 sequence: CASSLNQGNTEAFF. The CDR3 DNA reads TGCGCCAGCAGCTTAAATCAGGGGAACACTGAAGCTTTCTTT.

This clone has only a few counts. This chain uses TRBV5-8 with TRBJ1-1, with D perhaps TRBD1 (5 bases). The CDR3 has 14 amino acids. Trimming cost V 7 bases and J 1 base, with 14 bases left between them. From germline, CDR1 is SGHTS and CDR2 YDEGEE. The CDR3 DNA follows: TGTGCCAGCCTCAGAGGGGTTTGGAACACTGAAGCTTTCTTT. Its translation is CASLRGVWNTEAFF. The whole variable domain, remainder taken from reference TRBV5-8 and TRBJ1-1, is EAGVTQSPTHLIKTRGQQATLRCSPISGHTSVYWYQQALGLGLQFLLWYDEGEERNRGNFPPRFSGRQFPNYSSELNVNALELEDSALYLCASLRGVWNTEAFFGQGTRLTVV.

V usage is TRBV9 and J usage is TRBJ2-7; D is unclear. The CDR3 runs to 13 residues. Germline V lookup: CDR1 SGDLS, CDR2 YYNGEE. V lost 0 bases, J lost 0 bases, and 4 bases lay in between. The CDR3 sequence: CASSVGFSYEQYF. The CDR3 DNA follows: TGTGCCAGCAGCGTAGGGTTCTCCTACGAGCAGTACTTC. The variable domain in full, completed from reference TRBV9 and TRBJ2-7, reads DSGVTQTPKHLITATGQRVTLRCSPRSGDLSVYWYQQSLDQGLQFLIQYYNGEERAKGNILERFSAQQFPDLHSELNLSSLELGDSALYFCASSVGFSYEQYFGPGTRLTVT.

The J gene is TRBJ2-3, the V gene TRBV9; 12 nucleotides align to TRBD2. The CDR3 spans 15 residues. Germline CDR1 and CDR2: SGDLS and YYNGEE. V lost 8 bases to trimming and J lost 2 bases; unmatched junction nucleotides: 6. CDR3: CASTTSGGTTDTQYF. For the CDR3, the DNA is TGTGCCAGTACGACTAGCGGGGGAACCACAGATACGCAGTATTTT. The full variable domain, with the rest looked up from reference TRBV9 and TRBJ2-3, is DSGVTQTPKHLITATGQRVTLRCSPRSGDLSVYWYQQSLDQGLQFLIQYYNGEERAKGNILERFSAQQFPDLHSELNLSSLELGDSALYFCASTTSGGTTDTQYFGPGTRLTVL.